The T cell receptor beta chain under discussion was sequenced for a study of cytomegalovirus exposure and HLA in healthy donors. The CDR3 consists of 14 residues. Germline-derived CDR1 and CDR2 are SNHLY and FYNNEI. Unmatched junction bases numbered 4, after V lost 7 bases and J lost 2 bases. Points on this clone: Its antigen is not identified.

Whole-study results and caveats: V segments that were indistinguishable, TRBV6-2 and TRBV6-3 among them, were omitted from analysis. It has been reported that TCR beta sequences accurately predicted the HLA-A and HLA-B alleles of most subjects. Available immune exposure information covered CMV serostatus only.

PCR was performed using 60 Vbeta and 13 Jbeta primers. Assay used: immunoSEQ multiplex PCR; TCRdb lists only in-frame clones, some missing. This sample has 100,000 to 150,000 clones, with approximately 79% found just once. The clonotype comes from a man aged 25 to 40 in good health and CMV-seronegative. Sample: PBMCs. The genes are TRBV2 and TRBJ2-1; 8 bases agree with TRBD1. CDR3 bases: TGTGCCAGCAAAGACAGGGGCCCCTACAATGAGCAGTTCTTC. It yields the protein CASKDRGPYNEQFF. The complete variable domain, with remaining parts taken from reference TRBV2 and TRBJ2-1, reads EPEVTQTPSHQVTQMGQEVILRCVPISNHLYFYWYRQILGQKVEFLVSFYNNEISEKSEIFDDQFSVERPDGSNFTLKIRSTKLEDSAMYFCASKDRGPYNEQFFGPGTRLTVL.